The rows below give T cell receptor beta chains drawn from one sample of a study of T cell responses to AZD1222 COVID-19 vaccine. The protocol was immunoSEQ multiplex PCR, while the TCRdb copy is restricted to in-frame clones and leaves out a portion. The sample includes some 120,000 clones, approximately 85% of them seen just once. Here the sequenced sample was peripheral blood, taken on day 0 of MenACWY control vaccination. Receptors were obtained from an adult in good health. Each CDR3 is given with its conserved first and last residue. D genes are given only for firm matches. Not every row has a clone size; where given, it reads once, few, many or a size class.

d_gene: NA; v_gene: TRBV14; j_gene: TRBJ2-3; abundance: few; CDR3nt: TGTGCCAGCAGCCAAGAGGGGGGGGACACCTACACAGATACGCAGTATTTT; CDR3aa: CASSQEGGDTYTDTQYF
d_gene: NA; v_gene: TRBV5-5; j_gene: TRBJ2-3; abundance: NA; CDR3nt: TGTGCCAGCAGCTACAGGTTCGGCACAGATACGCAGTATTTT; CDR3aa: CASSYRFGTDTQYF
d_gene: NA; v_gene: TRBV11-2; j_gene: TRBJ1-6; abundance: NA; CDR3nt: TGTGCCAGCAGCCGGGGGCAAACGGCTAATTCACCCCTCCACTTT; CDR3aa: CASSRGQTANSPLHF
d_gene: NA; v_gene: TRBV28; j_gene: TRBJ2-3; abundance: NA; CDR3nt: TGTGCCAGCAGAGATATTTGGGGGATTCTCAGGGCACATACGCAGTATTTT; CDR3aa: CASRDIWGILRAHTQYF
d_gene: NA; v_gene: TRBV18; j_gene: TRBJ2-7; abundance: NA; CDR3nt: TGTGCCAGCTCACCTACCCGACAGTCCCTGGCCTACGAGCAGTACTTC; CDR3aa: CASSPTRQSLAYEQYF
d_gene: NA; v_gene: TRBV18; j_gene: TRBJ2-3; abundance: NA; CDR3nt: TGTGCCAGCTCATCGCTTACAGATACGCAGTATTTT; CDR3aa: CASSSLTDTQYF
d_gene: TRBD1; v_gene: TRBV28; j_gene: TRBJ2-7; abundance: NA; CDR3nt: TGTGCCAGCAGTTTGGGGACAGGGGCGGGAGGCGAGCAGTACTTC; CDR3aa: CASSLGTGAGGEQYF
d_gene: NA; v_gene: TRBV3-1/TRBV3-2; j_gene: TRBJ2-4; abundance: few; CDR3nt: TGTGCCAGCAGCCAAGATGTGGCCTCGGACATTCAGTACTTC; CDR3aa: CASSQDVASDIQYF
d_gene: TRBD1; v_gene: TRBV25-1; j_gene: TRBJ1-3; abundance: few; CDR3nt: TGTGCCAGCAGGGACAGGGGTTCTGGAAACACCATATATTTT; CDR3aa: CASRDRGSGNTIYF
d_gene: NA; v_gene: TRBV14; j_gene: TRBJ2-7; abundance: once; CDR3nt: TGTGCCAGCAGCCATACCGGGGGTACCTACGAGCAGTACTTC; CDR3aa: CASSHTGGTYEQYF
d_gene: TRBD1; v_gene: TRBV5-4; j_gene: TRBJ2-3; abundance: NA; CDR3nt: TGTGCCAGCAGCTTGGCAGGGGGCCTTGATACGCAGTATTTT; CDR3aa: CASSLAGGLDTQYF
d_gene: NA; v_gene: TRBV6-1; j_gene: TRBJ1-4; abundance: NA; CDR3nt: TGTGCCAGCAGTGAGGGGTTAGGGGAAAAACTGTTTTTT; CDR3aa: CASSEGLGEKLFF
d_gene: TRBD1; v_gene: TRBV5-4; j_gene: TRBJ1-6; abundance: once; CDR3nt: TGTGCCAGCAGCTTTCGACAGGGGGCGGATTCACCCCTCCACTTT; CDR3aa: CASSFRQGADSPLHF
d_gene: NA; v_gene: TRBV20-1; j_gene: TRBJ2-7; abundance: NA; CDR3nt: TGCAGTGCTCAAGAATACGAGCAGTACTTC; CDR3aa: CSAQEYEQYF
d_gene: NA; v_gene: TRBV12-3/TRBV12-4; j_gene: TRBJ2-5; abundance: NA; CDR3nt: TGTGCCAGCAGTTATTACACGCAAGAGACCCAGTACTTC; CDR3aa: CASSYYTQETQYF
d_gene: NA; v_gene: TRBV4-3; j_gene: TRBJ1-2; abundance: NA; CDR3nt: TGCGCCAGCAGCCAAGAAGGGGGGGCGAGCGATGGCTACACCTTC; CDR3aa: CASSQEGGASDGYTF
d_gene: NA; v_gene: TRBV6-1; j_gene: TRBJ1-5; abundance: NA; CDR3nt: TGTGCCAGCAGTGAGGTGGGGACCCGGGAAAGCAATCAGCCCCAGCATTTT; CDR3aa: CASSEVGTRESNQPQHF
d_gene: NA; v_gene: TRBV2; j_gene: TRBJ1-5; abundance: NA; CDR3nt: TGTGCCAGCAGTGTGCGGGGCTGGGGCAATCAGCCCCAGCATTTT; CDR3aa: CASSVRGWGNQPQHF
d_gene: TRBD1; v_gene: TRBV28; j_gene: TRBJ2-7; abundance: NA; CDR3nt: TGTGCCAGCAGTTCTCCCGGGACAGGGCCCTACGAGCAGTACTTC; CDR3aa: CASSSPGTGPYEQYF
d_gene: NA; v_gene: TRBV2; j_gene: TRBJ1-1; abundance: NA; CDR3nt: TGTGCCAGCAGTGCCCGGGACGGGGACACTGAAGCTTTCTTT; CDR3aa: CASSARDGDTEAFF
d_gene: NA; v_gene: TRBV19; j_gene: TRBJ1-1; abundance: NA; CDR3nt: TGTGCCAGTAGTCGCGGCAGGAACACTGAAGCTTTCTTT; CDR3aa: CASSRGRNTEAFF
d_gene: NA; v_gene: TRBV19; j_gene: TRBJ2-1; abundance: NA; CDR3nt: TGTGCCAGTAGGGAAAGGGGCCGGGAACTTGAGCAGTTCTTC; CDR3aa: CASRERGRELEQFF
d_gene: TRBD1; v_gene: TRBV14; j_gene: TRBJ1-6; abundance: NA; CDR3nt: TGTGCCAGCAGCCGCCTGACAGGGAATAATTCACCCCTCCACTTT; CDR3aa: CASSRLTGNNSPLHF
d_gene: TRBD1; v_gene: TRBV5-1; j_gene: TRBJ1-4; abundance: NA; CDR3nt: TGCGCCAGCAGCGTCTATCAGGGGGCAGGGGTCGGTGAAAAACTGTTTTTT; CDR3aa: CASSVYQGAGVGEKLFF
d_gene: NA; v_gene: TRBV7-3; j_gene: TRBJ2-1; abundance: NA; CDR3nt: TGTGCCAGCAGCTCCCCTCGGAGAAGTCGGAGCCTCTTGAGCTCCTACAATGAGCAGTTCTTC; CDR3aa: CASSSPRRSRSLLSSYNEQFF
d_gene: TRBD1; v_gene: TRBV27; j_gene: TRBJ1-5; abundance: NA; CDR3nt: TGTGCCAGCAGTTTAATGGCCGGGACAGGCAATCAGCCCCAGCATTTT; CDR3aa: CASSLMAGTGNQPQHF
d_gene: TRBD1; v_gene: TRBV30; j_gene: TRBJ1-5; abundance: NA; CDR3nt: TGTGCCTGGAGTGAAGGGGGGACAGGGATCAATCAGCCCCAGCATTTT; CDR3aa: CAWSEGGTGINQPQHF
d_gene: NA; v_gene: TRBV4-1; j_gene: TRBJ1-2; abundance: NA; CDR3nt: TGCGCCAGCAGCCAAGACAGGTCCTATGGCTACACCTTC; CDR3aa: CASSQDRSYGYTF
d_gene: NA; v_gene: TRBV12-3/TRBV12-4; j_gene: TRBJ1-1; abundance: NA; CDR3nt: TGTGCCAGCAGTCTCGCGGGGAACACTGAAGCTTTCTTT; CDR3aa: CASSLAGNTEAFF
d_gene: NA; v_gene: TRBV20-1; j_gene: TRBJ1-2; abundance: NA; CDR3nt: TGCAGTGCCCGCACGACAGGTGGCTACACCTTC; CDR3aa: CSARTTGGYTF
d_gene: TRBD2; v_gene: TRBV6-2/TRBV6-3; j_gene: TRBJ2-3; abundance: few; CDR3nt: TGTGCCAGCAGCCTCGGGACTAGCGGGGTGGATACGCAGTATTTT; CDR3aa: CASSLGTSGVDTQYF
d_gene: TRBD1; v_gene: TRBV4-2; j_gene: TRBJ1-6; abundance: NA; CDR3nt: TGTGCCAGCAGCACACTAGGGGGACAGGGTGGGTCACCCCTCCACTTT; CDR3aa: CASSTLGGQGGSPLHF
d_gene: NA; v_gene: TRBV5-3; j_gene: TRBJ1-1; abundance: NA; CDR3nt: TGTGCCAGAAGCGCGCAACACAGGGCTTTTGGCGCTTTCTTT; CDR3aa: CARSAQHRAFGAFF
d_gene: NA; v_gene: TRBV5-1; j_gene: TRBJ2-1; abundance: NA; CDR3nt: TGCGCCAGCAGCTTGACCGGGACCAGGGAATACAATGAGCAGTTCTTC; CDR3aa: CASSLTGTREYNEQFF